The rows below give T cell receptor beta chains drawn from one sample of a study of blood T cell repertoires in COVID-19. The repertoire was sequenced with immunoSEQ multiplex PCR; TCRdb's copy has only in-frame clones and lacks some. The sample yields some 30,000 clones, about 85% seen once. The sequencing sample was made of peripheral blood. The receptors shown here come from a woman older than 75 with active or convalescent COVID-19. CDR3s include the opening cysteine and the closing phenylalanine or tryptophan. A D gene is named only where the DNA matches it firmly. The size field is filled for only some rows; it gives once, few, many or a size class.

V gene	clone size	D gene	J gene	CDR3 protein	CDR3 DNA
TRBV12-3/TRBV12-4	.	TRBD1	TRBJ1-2	CASSLTGGFTF	TGTGCCAGCAGTTTAACAGGGGGCTTCACCTTC
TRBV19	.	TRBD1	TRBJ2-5	CASSRDRGSETQYF	TGTGCCAGTTCCCGGGACAGGGGGTCGGAGACCCAGTACTTC
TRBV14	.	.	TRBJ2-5	CASSQIGTSQETQYF	TGTGCCAGCAGCCAAATTGGGACTTCCCAAGAGACCCAGTACTTC
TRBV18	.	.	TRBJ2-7	CASSPRMKERPEQYF	TGTGCCAGCTCACCTCGGATGAAGGAGCGACCCGAGCAGTACTTC
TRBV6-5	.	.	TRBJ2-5	CAAGVYQETQYF	TGTGCAGCAGGGGTGTACCAAGAGACCCAGTACTTC
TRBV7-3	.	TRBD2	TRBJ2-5	CASSKGLAGLGETQYF	TGTGCCAGCAGCAAGGGACTAGCGGGGTTAGGAGAGACCCAGTACTTC
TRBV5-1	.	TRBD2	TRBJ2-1	CASSFYGTINEQFF	TGCGCCAGCAGCTTCTACGGGACTATAAATGAGCAGTTCTTC
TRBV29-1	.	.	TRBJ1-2	CSVFRQVYGYTF	TGCAGCGTTTTCCGACAGGTGTATGGCTACACCTTC
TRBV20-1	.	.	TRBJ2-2	CSAELGELFF	TGCAGTGCAGAACTCGGGGAGCTGTTTTTT
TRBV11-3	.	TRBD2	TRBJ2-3	CASSLELAGAGGRTDTQYF	TGTGCCAGCAGCTTAGAACTAGCGGGGGCGGGGGGGCGCACAGATACGCAGTATTTT
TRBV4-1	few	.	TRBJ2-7	CASSQGTVPNEQYF	TGCGCCAGCAGCCAAGGCACGGTACCTAACGAGCAGTACTTC
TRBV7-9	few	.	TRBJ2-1	CASSLGSRQEPSYNEQFF	TGTGCCAGCAGCTTAGGTTCCCGACAGGAACCTTCCTACAATGAGCAGTTCTTC
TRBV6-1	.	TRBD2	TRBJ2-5	CASSEAGIAGGTGGTQYF	TGTGCCAGCAGTGAAGCGGGAATAGCGGGGGGTACCGGAGGGACCCAGTACTTC
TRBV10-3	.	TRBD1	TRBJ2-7	CAISGQGEGEQYF	TGTGCCATCAGCGGACAGGGAGAGGGCGAGCAGTACTTC
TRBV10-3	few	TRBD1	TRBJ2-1	CAISNPTGGRVNEQFF	TGTGCCATCTCCAACCCCACAGGGGGGAGAGTCAATGAGCAGTTCTTC
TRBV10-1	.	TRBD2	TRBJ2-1	CASSPAGLAGGLGEQFF	TGCGCCAGCAGTCCGGCAGGACTAGCGGGGGGGTTGGGTGAGCAGTTCTTC
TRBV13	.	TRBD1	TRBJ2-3	CASALRTGESDTQYF	TGTGCCAGCGCTCTTCGGACAGGGGAGTCAGATACGCAGTATTTT